The 18 T cell receptor beta chains below come from one sample, sequenced in a study of control samples from healthy donors and cancer patients (dated by TCRdb to the early 2020s). Library preparation was by the immunoSEQ multiplex PCR assay. TCRdb stores this immuneACCESS table with in-frame sequences only. Part of the clones is absent; in the studies checked, under half of the shortfall reflects unresolved V genes, and no reason is known for the rest. This sample gives over 150,000 clones in total; approximately 94% of them show up just once. The leading ten clones occupy approximately 5.7% of the sample. Sequencing was performed on blood. The receptors stem from a man aged 35-49 years in good health.

This chain joins TRBV18 and TRBJ2-7; 11 positions agree with TRBD1. Trimming took 2 bases from V and 5 from J; bases not matched to a gene: 8. Germline V gene lookup returns CDR1 KGHSH and CDR2 LQKENI. This CDR3 comprises 16 residues. In nucleotides, the CDR3 is TGTGCCAGCTCACCATCAGGACAGGGGGCTTTCCACGAGCAGTACTTC. Protein: CASSPSGQGAFHEQYF.

The chain recombines TRBV2 with TRBJ1-5; D gene unclear. Germline V lookup: CDR1 SNHLY, CDR2 FYNNEI. CDR3 length equals 16 residues. The ends were cut back, 1 base at V and 0 bases at J, with 10 bases in the middle. This CDR3 is CASSEVPGNSNQPQHF. The CDR3 nucleotides read TGTGCCAGCAGTGAAGTCCCGGGTAATAGCAATCAGCCCCAGCATTTT.

The rearrangement joins TRBV19 to TRBJ2-3; 10 nucleotides align to TRBD1. This CDR3 has 14 residues. V lost 4 bases, J lost 6 bases, and 4 bases stayed unmatched. The germline V gene encodes CDR1 LNHDA and CDR2 SQIVND (reference sequence). The CDR3 coding sequence is TGTGCCAGTAGTACGGGACAGGGGAGGGATACGCAGTATTTT. It codes for CASSTGQGRDTQYF.

This chain uses TRBV24-1 with TRBJ2-4; D is undetermined. Germline V gene data show CDR1 as KGHDR and CDR2 as SFDVKD. V was trimmed by 5 bases and J by 1 base, leaving 17 bases between them. The CDR3 has 17 amino acids. The CDR3 nucleotides read TGTGCCACCAGTGGCATCTGGAGAGGTTTGGCCAAAAACATTCAGTACTTC. Residues: CATSGIWRGLAKNIQYF.

This clone has a single count. DNA of the CDR3: TGTGCCAGCAGTCTAACGGAGGCCGACTCCTACAATGAGCAGTTCTTC. Amino acid sequence: CASSLTEADSYNEQFF. This chain uses TRBV28 with TRBJ2-1, with a weak D call TRBD2 (5 bases). V was clipped by 5 bases and J by 0 bases, with 14 bases between them. CDR3 length: 16 amino acids. The germline CDR1 and CDR2 sequences are MDHEN and SYDVKM.

This clone was seen just once. V and J are TRBV5-6 and TRBJ2-7; 7 bases align to TRBD1. The junction had 9 bases not matched to a gene; V was cut back by 6 bases and J by 0 bases. Per germline, CDR1 SGHDT and CDR2 YYEEEE. This CDR3 is built from 15 residues. The CDR3 DNA follows: TGTGCCAGCAACACAAGGGGGACAGCCTCCTACGAGCAGTACTTC. Translation: CASNTRGTASYEQYF.

The chain combines TRBV6-2 or TRBV6-3 with TRBJ1-5; D is possibly TRBD1 (5 bases). The CDR3 spans 16 residues. CDR1 is MNHEY and CDR2 is SVGEGT in the germline V gene. V dropped 0 bases and J dropped 0 bases, with 9 bases sitting between them. CDR3 coding DNA: TGTGCCAGCAGTTACTCAGGGGCCCCTAGCAATCAGCCCCAGCATTTT. Protein product: CASSYSGAPSNQPQHF.

This chain connects TRBV28 to TRBJ2-2, with TRBD2 identical over 12 bases. The ends lost 4 bases at V and 4 bases at J; junction bases unmatched: 10. This CDR3 comprises 18 residues. CDR1 MDHEN and CDR2 SYDVKM come from the germline V gene. The CDR3 DNA reads TGTGCCAGCAGTTCTCTAGCGGGGGGGCCGTTCGGCACCGGGGAGCTGTTTTTT. Its translation: CASSSLAGGPFGTGELFF.

The chain joins TRBV21-1 to TRBJ1-5; the table's D gene call, TRBD1, was not cross checked with the DNA. TRBV21-1 is reported as a pseudogene. The CDR3 runs 17 residues. The CDR3 DNA reads as TGTGCCAGCAGGGTACAGGGCAGGGGAGAGCGAAATCAGCCCCAGCATTTT. It yields the protein CASRVQGRGERNQPQHF.

A note on this clone: In the same sample, other DNA sequences code for this CDR3. The chain links TRBV19 to TRBJ1-5; D call uncertain. The germline gives CDR1 LNHDA, CDR2 SQIVND (reference sequence). V was pared by 1 base and J by 6 bases, with 4 bases between. This CDR3 contains 12 residues. CDR3 loop: CASSIGSQPQHF. The CDR3 DNA is TGTGCCAGTAGTATAGGATCTCAGCCCCAGCATTTT.

The chain joins TRBV24-1 to TRBJ1-5; D gene unclear. Between the trimmed V and J ends, which lost 5 bases and 3 bases, there was a span of 10 bases. The V gene's germline CDR1 is KGHDR and CDR2 SFDVKD. The CDR3 totals 14 residues. The DNA for the CDR3 is TGTGCCACCAGTGCCGCGGCTTACAATCAGCCCCAGCATTTT. It codes for CATSAAAYNQPQHF.

V usage is TRBV6-6 and J usage is TRBJ1-1; D gene unclear. The CDR3 is made up of 15 amino acids. Germline V gene sequence: CDR1 MNHNY, CDR2 SVGAGI (reference sequence). V lost 0 bases to trimming and J lost 1 base, with 9 bases between them. The CDR3 DNA reads as TGTGCCAGCAGTTACTCGACCAGCCCGAACACTGAAGCTTTCTTT. It specifies CASSYSTSPNTEAFF.

The chain is built from TRBV4-3 and TRBJ1-2, with a possible D match to TRBD1 (5 bases). V shed 1 base and J shed 3 bases, with 15 bases lying between them. The CDR3 sequence is 16 residues long. CDR1 LGHNA and CDR2 YSLEER come from the germline V gene. The CDR3 DNA reads as TGCGCCAGCAGCCAAGCGGGACGGTCCTCCTACTATGGCTACACCTTC. Translating gives CASSQAGRSSYYGYTF.

V is TRBV27 and J is TRBJ1-5; 11 nucleotides match TRBD1. The V and J ends lost 5 bases and 5 bases, in that order; junction bases with no gene match: 2. This CDR3 is 14 amino acids long. The germline CDR1 and CDR2 sequences are MNHEY and SMNVEV (reference sequence). CDR3 sequence: CASSGTGGYQPQHF. For the CDR3, the DNA is TGTGCCAGCAGTGGGACAGGGGGTTATCAGCCCCAGCATTTT.

This chain uses TRBV7-7 with TRBJ2-3; no clear D. The V gene's germline CDR1 is SSHAT and CDR2 FNYEAQ (reference sequence). Trimming took off 4 bases at V and 8 bases at J, with 13 bases between the two ends. CDR3 length equals 13 residues. This chain's CDR3 is CASSSLLGGTQYF. In nucleotides, the CDR3 is TGTGCCAGCAGCTCCCTATTGGGCGGTACGCAGTATTTT.

The chain has TRBV7-8 and TRBJ1-2; 11 bases map to TRBD1. This CDR3 has 16 residues. Germline CDR1 is SGHVS and CDR2 is FQNEAQ. V lost 1 base, J lost 4 bases, and 5 bases stayed unmatched. The CDR3 DNA reads as TGTGCCAGCAGCTTAGAAAGGACAGGGGGCCTCTATGGCTACACCTTC. Its protein product is CASSLERTGGLYGYTF.

V and J are TRBV29-1 and TRBJ2-1; D may be TRBD1 (6 bases). From germline, CDR1 is SQVTM and CDR2 ANQGSEA. CDR3 length: 13 amino acids. Trimming left V 5 bases short and J 6 bases short, with 14 bases between. The CDR3 here is CSVPDRARNEQFF. The DNA for the CDR3 is TGCAGCGTTCCGGACAGAGCACGCAATGAGCAGTTCTTC.

CDR3 DNA sequence: TGTGCCAGCAGCTCCACACAGGGGAATCAGCCCCAGCATTTT. Amino acids: CASSSTQGNQPQHF. V is TRBV7-9 and J is TRBJ1-5, with 7 bases identical to TRBD1. J was trimmed by 4 bases and V by 4 bases; bases with no gene match: 4. The germline CDR1 and CDR2 sequences are SEHNR and FQNEAQ (reference sequence). The CDR3 loop spans 14 amino acids. The complete variable domain, with remaining parts taken from reference TRBV7-9 and TRBJ1-5, reads DTGVSQNPRHKITKRGQNVTFRCDPISEHNRLYWYRQTLGQGPEFLTYFQNEAQLEKSRLLSDRFSAERPKGSFSTLEIQRTEQGDSAMYLCASSSTQGNQPQHFGDGTRLSIL.